The clone carrying this T cell receptor (beta chain) was recorded many times. Its target is not known. The CDR3 end lies 3 residues beyond the end of the read and is filled in from the germline J gene. The data were obtained in a study of T cell clonality in common variable immunodeficiency. General study findings and limits: CVID subjects shared fewer TCRbeta clones than healthy controls did. Compared with healthy controls, CVID subjects showed increased TCRbeta clonality, mostly in about a third.

The germline V gene encodes CDR1 LNHDA and CDR2 SQIVND (reference sequence). This CDR3 has 15 amino acids. V lost 5 bases to trimming and J lost 5 bases; unmatched junction nucleotides: 9. This table comes from immunoSEQ multiplex PCR, and its TCRdb copy is limited to in-frame clones, with some not included. This sample shows tens of thousands of clones and no singletons; approximately 1.5% rests with the ten largest. The V gene is TRBV19, the J gene TRBJ1-5, with 7 bases identical to TRBD1. Sequences were obtained from peripheral blood mononuclear cells. The sequence came from a person between 18 and 75 years old in good health. Here the CDR3 reads CASSPTGVTHQPQHF. The DNA read from the CDR3 is TGTGCCAGTAGTCCTACAGGGGTGACTCATCAGCCC.